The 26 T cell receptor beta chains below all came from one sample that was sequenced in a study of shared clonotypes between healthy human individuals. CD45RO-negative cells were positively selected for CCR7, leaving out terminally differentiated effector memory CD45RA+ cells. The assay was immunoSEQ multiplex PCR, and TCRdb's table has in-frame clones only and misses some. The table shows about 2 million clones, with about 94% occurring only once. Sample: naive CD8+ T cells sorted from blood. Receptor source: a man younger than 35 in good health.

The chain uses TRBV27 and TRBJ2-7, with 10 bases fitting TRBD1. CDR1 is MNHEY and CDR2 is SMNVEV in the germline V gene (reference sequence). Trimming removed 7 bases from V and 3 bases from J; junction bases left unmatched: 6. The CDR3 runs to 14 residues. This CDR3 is CASNSRDRGYEQYF. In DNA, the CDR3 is TGTGCCAGCAATTCCCGGGACAGGGGCTACGAGCAGTACTTC.

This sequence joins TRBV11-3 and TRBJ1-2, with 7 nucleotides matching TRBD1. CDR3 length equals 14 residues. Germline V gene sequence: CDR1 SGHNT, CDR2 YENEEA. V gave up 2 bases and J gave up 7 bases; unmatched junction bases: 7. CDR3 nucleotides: TGTGCCAGCAGCTTACGGGACAGCCACACTGGCTACACCTTC. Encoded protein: CASSLRDSHTGYTF.

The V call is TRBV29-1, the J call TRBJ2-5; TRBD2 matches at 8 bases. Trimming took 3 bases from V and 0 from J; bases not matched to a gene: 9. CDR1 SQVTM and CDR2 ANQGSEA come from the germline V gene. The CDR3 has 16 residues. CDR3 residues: CSVDGGLAGNQETQYF. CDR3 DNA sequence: TGCAGCGTTGACGGGGGGCTAGCGGGCAACCAAGAGACCCAGTACTTC.

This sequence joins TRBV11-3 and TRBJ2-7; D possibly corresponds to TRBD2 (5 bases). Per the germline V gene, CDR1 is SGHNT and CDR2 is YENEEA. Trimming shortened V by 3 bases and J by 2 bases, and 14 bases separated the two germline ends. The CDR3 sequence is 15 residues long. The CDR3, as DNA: TGTGCCAGCAGCTTCGGGGTTGGTAGCGCCTACGAGCAGTACTTC. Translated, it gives CASSFGVGSAYEQYF.

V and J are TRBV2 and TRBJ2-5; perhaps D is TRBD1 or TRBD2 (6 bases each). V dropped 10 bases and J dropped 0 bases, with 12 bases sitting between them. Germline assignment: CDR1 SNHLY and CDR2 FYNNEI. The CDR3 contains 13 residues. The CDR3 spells CATGGGNQETQYF. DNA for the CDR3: TGTGCCACCGGAGGGGGGAACCAAGAGACCCAGTACTTC.

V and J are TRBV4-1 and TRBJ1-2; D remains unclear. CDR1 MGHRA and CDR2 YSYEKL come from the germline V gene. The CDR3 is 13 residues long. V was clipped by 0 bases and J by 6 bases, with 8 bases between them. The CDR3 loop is CASSQDNGDGYTF. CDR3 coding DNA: TGCGCCAGCAGCCAAGATAACGGGGATGGCTACACCTTC.

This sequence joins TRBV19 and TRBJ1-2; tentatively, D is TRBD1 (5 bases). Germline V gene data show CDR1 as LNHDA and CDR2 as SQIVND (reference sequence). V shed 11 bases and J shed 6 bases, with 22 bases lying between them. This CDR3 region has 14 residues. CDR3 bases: TGTGCCCCAGTTGTGGGCGGGGGAAGGCATGGCTACACCTTC. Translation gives CAPVVGGGRHGYTF.

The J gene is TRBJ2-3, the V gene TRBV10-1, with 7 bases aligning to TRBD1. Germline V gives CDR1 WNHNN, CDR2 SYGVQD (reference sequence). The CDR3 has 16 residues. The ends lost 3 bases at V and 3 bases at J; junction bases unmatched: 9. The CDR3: CASSDGDSFRTDTQYF. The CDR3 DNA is TGCGCCAGCAGTGATGGGGACAGCTTCAGGACAGATACGCAGTATTTT.

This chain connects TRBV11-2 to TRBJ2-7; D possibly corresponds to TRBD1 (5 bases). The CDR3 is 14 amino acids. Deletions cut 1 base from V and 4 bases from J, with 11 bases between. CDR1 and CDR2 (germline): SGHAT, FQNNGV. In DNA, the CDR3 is TGTGCCAGCAGCTTAGTAGGGAAGGGGTACGAGCAGTACTTC. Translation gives CASSLVGKGYEQYF.

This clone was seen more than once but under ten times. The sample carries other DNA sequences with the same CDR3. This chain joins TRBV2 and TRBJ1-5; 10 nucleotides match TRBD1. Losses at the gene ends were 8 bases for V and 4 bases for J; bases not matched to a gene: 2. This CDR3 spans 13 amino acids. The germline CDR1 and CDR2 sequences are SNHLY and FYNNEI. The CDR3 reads CASEGQGNQPQHF. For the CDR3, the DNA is TGTGCCAGCGAGGGACAGGGGAATCAGCCCCAGCATTTT.

CDR3 sequence: CASSLALAGGQDYNDEQFF. The CDR3 DNA sequence: TGTGCCAGCAGCTTAGCGCTAGCGGGGGGCCAAGACTACAATGATGAGCAGTTCTTC. V usage is TRBV7-2 and J usage is TRBJ2-1; 11 positions match TRBD2. J lost 8 bases, V lost 0 bases, and 15 bases had no gene match. The CDR3 is 19 amino acids. Germline assignment: CDR1 SGHTA and CDR2 FQGNSA.

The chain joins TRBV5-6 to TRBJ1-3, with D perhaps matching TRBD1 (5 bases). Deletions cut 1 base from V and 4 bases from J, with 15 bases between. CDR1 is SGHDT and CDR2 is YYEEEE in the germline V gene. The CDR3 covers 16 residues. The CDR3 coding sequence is TGTGCCAGCAGCTTGCCTGGGACCGCTTCCGGAAACACCATATATTTT. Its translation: CASSLPGTASGNTIYF.

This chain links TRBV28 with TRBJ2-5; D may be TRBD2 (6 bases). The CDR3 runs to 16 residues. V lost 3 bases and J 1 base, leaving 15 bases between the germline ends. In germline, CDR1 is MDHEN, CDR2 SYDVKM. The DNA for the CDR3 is TGTGCCAGCAGTTTGGAATTGGAGGGGCTCCAAGAGACCCAGTACTTC. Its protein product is CASSLELEGLQETQYF.

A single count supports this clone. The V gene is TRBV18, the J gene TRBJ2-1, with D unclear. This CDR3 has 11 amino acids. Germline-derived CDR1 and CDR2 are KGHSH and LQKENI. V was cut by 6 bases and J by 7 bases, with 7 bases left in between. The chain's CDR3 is CASSESNEQFF. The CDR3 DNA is TGTGCCAGCTCGGAGAGTAATGAGCAGTTCTTC. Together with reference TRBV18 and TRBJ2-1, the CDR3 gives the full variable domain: NAGVMQNPRHLVRRRGQEARLRCSPMKGHSHVYWYRQLPEEGLKFMVYLQKENIIDESGMPKERFSAEFPKEGPSILRIQQVVRGDSAAYFCASSESNEQFFGPGTRLTVL.

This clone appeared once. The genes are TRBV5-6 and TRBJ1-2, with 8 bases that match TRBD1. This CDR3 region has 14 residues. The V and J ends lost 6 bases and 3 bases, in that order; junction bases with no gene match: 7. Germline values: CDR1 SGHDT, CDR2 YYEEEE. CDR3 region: CASTQDRDYYGYTF. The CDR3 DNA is TGTGCCAGCACCCAGGACAGGGACTACTATGGCTACACCTTC.

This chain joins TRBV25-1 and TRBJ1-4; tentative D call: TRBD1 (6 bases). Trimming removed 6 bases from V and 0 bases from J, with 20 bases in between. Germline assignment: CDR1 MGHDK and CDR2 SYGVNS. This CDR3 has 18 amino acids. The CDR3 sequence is CASRRIGGSKATNEKLFF. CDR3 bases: TGTGCCAGCAGGCGAATAGGGGGTTCTAAGGCAACTAATGAAAAACTGTTTTTT.

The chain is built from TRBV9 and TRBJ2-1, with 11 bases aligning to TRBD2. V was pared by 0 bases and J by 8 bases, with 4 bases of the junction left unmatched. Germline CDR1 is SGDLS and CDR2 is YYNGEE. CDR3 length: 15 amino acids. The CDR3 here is CASSVVAGGVYEQFF. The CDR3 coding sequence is TGTGCCAGCAGCGTAGTAGCGGGAGGGGTCTATGAGCAGTTCTTC.

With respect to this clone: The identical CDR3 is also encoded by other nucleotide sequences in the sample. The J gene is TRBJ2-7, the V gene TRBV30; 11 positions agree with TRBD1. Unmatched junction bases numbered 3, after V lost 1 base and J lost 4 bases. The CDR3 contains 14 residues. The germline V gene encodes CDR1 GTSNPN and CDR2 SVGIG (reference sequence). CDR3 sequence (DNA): TGTGCCTGGAGTGCTGGACAGGGGGCATACGAGCAGTACTTC. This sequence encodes CAWSAGQGAYEQYF. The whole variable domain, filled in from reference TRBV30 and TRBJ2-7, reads SQTIHQWPATLVQPVGSPLSLECTVEGTSNPNLYWYRQAAGRGLQLLFYSVGIGQISSEVPQNLSASRPQDRQFILSSKKLLLSDSGFYLCAWSAGQGAYEQYFGPGTRLTVT.

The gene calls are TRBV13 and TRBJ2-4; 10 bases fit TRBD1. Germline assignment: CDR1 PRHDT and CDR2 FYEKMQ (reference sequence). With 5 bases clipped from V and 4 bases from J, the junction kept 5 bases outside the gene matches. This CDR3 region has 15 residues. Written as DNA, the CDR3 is TGTGCCAGCAGCGGGACAGGGGACGGGAAAAACATTCAGTACTTC. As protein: CASSGTGDGKNIQYF.

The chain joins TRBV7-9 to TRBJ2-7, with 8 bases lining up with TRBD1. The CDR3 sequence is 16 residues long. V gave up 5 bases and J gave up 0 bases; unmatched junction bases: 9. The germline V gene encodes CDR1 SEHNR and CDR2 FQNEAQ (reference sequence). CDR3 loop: CASSPSLDRGSYEQYF. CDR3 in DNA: TGTGCCAGCAGCCCCTCACTAGACAGGGGCTCCTACGAGCAGTACTTC.

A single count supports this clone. CDR3 region: CATSREGTGVRTGELFF. In DNA form, the CDR3 reads TGTGCCACCAGCAGAGAGGGAACAGGGGTCCGGACCGGGGAGCTGTTTTTT. This chain joins TRBV15 and TRBJ2-2, with 7 bases matching TRBD1. This CDR3 is built from 17 residues. V shed 0 bases, J shed 5 bases, and the junction held 9 bases outside the gene matches. Per germline, CDR1 LNHNV and CDR2 YYDKDF (reference sequence).

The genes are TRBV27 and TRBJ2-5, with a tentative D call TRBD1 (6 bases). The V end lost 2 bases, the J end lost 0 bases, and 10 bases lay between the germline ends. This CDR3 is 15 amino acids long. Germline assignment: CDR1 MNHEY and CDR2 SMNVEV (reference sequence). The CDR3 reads CASSLGGSDQETQYF. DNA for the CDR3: TGTGCCAGCAGTTTAGGGGGCTCGGACCAAGAGACCCAGTACTTC.

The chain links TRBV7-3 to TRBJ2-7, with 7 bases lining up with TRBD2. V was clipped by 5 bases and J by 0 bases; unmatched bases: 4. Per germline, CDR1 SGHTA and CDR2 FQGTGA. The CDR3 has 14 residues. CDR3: CASSPRTSSYEQYF. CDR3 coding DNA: TGTGCCAGCAGCCCCCGGACTAGCTCCTACGAGCAGTACTTC.

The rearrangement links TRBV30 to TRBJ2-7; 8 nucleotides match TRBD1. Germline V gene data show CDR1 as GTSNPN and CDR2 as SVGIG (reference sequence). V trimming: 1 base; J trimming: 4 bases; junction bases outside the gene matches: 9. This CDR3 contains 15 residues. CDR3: CAWSGTGSLGYEQYF. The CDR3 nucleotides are TGTGCCTGGAGTGGGACAGGGAGTCTTGGGTACGAGCAGTACTTC. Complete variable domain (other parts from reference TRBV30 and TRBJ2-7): SQTIHQWPATLVQPVGSPLSLECTVEGTSNPNLYWYRQAAGRGLQLLFYSVGIGQISSEVPQNLSASRPQDRQFILSSKKLLLSDSGFYLCAWSGTGSLGYEQYFGPGTRLTVT.

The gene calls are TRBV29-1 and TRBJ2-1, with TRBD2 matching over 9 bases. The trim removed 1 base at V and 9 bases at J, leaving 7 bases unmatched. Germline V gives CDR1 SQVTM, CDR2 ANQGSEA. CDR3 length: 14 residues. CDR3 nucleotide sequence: TGCAGCGTTGAAGGGATAGCGGGAGTGGGTGAGCAGTTCTTC. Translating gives CSVEGIAGVGEQFF.

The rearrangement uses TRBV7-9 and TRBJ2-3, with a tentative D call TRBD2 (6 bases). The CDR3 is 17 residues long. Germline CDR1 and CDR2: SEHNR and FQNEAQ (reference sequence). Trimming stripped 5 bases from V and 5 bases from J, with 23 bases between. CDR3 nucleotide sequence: TGTGCCAGCAGCGCGCCCCGTCGGGGCGGGAATGAAGATACGCAGTATTTT. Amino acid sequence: CASSAPRRGGNEDTQYF.